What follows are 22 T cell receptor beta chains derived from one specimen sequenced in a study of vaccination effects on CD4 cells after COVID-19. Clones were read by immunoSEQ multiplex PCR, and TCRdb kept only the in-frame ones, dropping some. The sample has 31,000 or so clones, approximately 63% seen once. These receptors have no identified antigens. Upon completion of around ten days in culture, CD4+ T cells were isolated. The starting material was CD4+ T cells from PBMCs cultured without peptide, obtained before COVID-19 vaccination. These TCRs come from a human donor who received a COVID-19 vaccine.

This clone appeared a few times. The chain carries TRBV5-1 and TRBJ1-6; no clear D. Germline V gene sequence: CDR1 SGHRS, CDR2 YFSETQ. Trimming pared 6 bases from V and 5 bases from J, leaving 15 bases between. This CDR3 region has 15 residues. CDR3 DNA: TGCGCCAGCAAAATTCAGGCCGAACATAATTCACCCCTCCACTTT. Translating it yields CASKIQAEHNSPLHF.

CDR3 residues: CATSRSGQQETQYF. As DNA, the CDR3 is TGTGCCACCAGCAGGTCGGGACAGCAAGAGACCCAGTACTTC. The chain is built from TRBV15 and TRBJ2-5; 7 bases agree with TRBD1. The CDR3 is made up of 14 amino acids. Germline V gene data show CDR1 as LNHNV and CDR2 as YYDKDF (reference sequence). V shed 3 bases, J shed 2 bases, and the junction held 3 bases outside the gene matches.

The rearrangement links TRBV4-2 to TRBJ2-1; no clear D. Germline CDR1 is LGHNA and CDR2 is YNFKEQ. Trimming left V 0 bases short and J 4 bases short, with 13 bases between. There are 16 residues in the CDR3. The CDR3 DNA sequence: TGTGCCAGCAGCCAAGACGGGCAGTCTGGGTACAATGAGCAGTTCTTC. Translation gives CASSQDGQSGYNEQFF.

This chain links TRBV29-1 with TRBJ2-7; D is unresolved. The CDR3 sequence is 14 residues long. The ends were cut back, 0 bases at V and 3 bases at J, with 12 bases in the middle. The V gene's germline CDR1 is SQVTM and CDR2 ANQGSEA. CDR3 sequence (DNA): TGCAGCGTTGAAGATCCCGCATCCGTCTACGAGCAGTACTTC. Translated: CSVEDPASVYEQYF.

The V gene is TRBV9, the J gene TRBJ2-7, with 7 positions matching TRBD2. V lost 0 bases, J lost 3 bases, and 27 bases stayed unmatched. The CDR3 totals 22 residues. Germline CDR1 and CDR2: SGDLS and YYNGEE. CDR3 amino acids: CASSVEVSLKRDQSLNFYEQYF. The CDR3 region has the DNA TGTGCCAGCAGCGTAGAGGTGTCCTTAAAGCGGGACCAATCCTTAAATTTCTACGAGCAGTACTTC.

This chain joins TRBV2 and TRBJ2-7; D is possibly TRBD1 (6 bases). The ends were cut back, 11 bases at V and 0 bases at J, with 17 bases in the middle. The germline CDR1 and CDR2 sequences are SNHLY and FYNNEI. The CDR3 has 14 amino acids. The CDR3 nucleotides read TGTGCCTGCACAGGGTTCCTACTCTCCTACGAGCAGTACTTC. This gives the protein CACTGFLLSYEQYF.

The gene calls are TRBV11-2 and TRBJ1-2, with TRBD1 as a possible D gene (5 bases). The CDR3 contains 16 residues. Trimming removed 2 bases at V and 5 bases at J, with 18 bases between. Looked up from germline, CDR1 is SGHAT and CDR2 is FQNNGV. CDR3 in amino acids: CASSLRRANPGYGYTF. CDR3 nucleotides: TGTGCCAGCAGCTTACGCAGGGCCAACCCTGGGTATGGCTACACCTTC.

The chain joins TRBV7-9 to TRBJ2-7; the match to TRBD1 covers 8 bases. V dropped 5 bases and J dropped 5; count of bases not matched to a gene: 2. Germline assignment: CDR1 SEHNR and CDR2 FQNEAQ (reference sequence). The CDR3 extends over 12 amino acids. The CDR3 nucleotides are TGTGCCAGCAGCCTGACAGGGGACGAGCAGTACTTC. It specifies CASSLTGDEQYF.

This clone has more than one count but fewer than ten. As DNA, the CDR3 is TGTGCCAGCTCACCAACGACAGGGAACTCCTATAATTCACCCCTCCACTTT. This gives the protein CASSPTTGNSYNSPLHF. This rearrangement joins TRBV18 to TRBJ1-6; TRBD1 agrees at 7 bases. CDR1 and CDR2 from the germline V gene are KGHSH and LQKENI. This CDR3 has 17 amino acids. The trim removed 2 bases at V and 0 bases at J, leaving 4 bases unmatched.

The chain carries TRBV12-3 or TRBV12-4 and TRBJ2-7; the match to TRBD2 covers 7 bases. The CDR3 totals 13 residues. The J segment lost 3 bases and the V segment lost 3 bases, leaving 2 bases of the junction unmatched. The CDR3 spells CASSLGLRYEQYF. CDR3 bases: TGTGCCAGCAGTTTGGGACTACGCTACGAGCAGTACTTC.

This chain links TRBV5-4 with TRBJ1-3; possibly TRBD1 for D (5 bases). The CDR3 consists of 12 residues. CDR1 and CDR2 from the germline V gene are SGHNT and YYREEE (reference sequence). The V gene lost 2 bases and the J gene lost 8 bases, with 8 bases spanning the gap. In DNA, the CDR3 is TGTGCCAGCAGCTTTTGGGGCGACACCATATATTTT. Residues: CASSFWGDTIYF. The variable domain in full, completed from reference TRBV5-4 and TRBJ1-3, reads ETGVTQSPTHLIKTRGQQVTLRCSSQSGHNTVSWYQQALGQGPQFIFQYYREEENGRGNFPPRFSGLQFPNYSSELNVNALELDDSALYLCASSFWGDTIYFGEGSWLTVV.

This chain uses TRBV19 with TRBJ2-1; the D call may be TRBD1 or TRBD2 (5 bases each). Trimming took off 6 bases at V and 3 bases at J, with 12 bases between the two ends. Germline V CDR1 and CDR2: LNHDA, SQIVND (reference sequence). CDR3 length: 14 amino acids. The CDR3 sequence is CASSPGTYYNEQFF. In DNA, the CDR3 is TGTGCCAGTAGCCCCGGGACCTACTACAATGAGCAGTTCTTC.

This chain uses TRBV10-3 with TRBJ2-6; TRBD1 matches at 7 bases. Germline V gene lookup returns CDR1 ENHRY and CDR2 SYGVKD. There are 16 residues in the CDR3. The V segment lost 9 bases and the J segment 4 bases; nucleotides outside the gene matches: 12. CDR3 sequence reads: CAIGRQGNSGANVLTF. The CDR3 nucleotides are TGTGCCATAGGTAGACAGGGAAATTCGGGGGCCAACGTCCTGACTTTC.

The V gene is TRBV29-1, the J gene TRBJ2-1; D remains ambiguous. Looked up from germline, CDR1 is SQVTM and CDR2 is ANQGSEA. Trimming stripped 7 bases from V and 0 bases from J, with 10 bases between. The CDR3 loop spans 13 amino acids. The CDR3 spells CSANPNSYNEQFF. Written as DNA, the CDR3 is TGCAGCGCCAACCCAAACTCCTACAATGAGCAGTTCTTC.

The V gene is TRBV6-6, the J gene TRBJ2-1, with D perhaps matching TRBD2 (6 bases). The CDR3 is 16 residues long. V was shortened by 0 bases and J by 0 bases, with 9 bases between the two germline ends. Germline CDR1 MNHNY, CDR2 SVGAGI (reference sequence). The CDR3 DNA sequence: TGTGCCAGCAGTTACTCGATCGGGGGCTCCTACAATGAGCAGTTCTTC. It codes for CASSYSIGGSYNEQFF.

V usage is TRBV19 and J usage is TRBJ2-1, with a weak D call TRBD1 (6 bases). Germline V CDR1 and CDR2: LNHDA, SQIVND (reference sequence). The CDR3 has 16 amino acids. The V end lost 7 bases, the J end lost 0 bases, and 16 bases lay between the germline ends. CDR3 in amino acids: CASKRQAALSYNEQFF. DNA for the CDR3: TGTGCCAGTAAACGACAGGCCGCCCTCTCCTACAATGAGCAGTTCTTC.

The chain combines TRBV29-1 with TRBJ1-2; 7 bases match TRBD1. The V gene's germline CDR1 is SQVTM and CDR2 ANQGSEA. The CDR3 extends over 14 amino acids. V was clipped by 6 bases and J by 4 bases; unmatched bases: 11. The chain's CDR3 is CSVPLGQTFYGYTF. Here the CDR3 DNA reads TGCAGCGTCCCCTTGGGACAGACGTTCTATGGCTACACCTTC.

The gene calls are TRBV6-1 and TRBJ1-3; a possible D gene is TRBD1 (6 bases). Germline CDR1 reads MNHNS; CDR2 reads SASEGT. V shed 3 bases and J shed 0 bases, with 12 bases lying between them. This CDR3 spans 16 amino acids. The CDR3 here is CASSEGTGSSGNTIYF. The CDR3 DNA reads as TGTGCCAGCAGTGAGGGAACAGGGAGCTCTGGAAACACCATATATTTT.

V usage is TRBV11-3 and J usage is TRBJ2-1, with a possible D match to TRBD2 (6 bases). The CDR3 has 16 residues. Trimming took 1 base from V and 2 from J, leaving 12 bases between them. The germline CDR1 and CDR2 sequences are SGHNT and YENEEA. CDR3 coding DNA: TGTGCCAGCAGCTTAGGGGGCTGGAGGGCCTACAATGAGCAGTTCTTC. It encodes CASSLGGWRAYNEQFF. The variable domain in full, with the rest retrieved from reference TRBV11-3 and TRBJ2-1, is EAGVVQSPRYKIIEKKQPVAFWCNPISGHNTLYWYLQNLGQGPELLIRYENEEAVDDSQLPKDRFSAERLKGVDSTLKIQPAELGDSAVYLCASSLGGWRAYNEQFFGPGTRLTVL.

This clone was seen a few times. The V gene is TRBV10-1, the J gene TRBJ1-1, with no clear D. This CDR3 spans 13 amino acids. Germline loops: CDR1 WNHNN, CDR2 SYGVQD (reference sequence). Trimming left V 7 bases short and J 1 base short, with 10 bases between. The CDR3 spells CASTFDQNTEAFF. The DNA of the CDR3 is TGCGCCAGCACCTTCGACCAGAACACTGAAGCTTTCTTT.

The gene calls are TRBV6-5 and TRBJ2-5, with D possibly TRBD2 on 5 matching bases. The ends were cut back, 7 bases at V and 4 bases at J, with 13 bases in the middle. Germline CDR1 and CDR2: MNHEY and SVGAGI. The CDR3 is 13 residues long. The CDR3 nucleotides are TGTGCCAGCAATGCCGGGATGGGAGAGACCCAGTACTTC. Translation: CASNAGMGETQYF.

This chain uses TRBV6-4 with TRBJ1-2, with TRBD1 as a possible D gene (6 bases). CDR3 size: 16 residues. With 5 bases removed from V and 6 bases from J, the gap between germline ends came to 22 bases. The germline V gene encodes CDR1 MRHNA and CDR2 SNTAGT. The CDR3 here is CASSQEIVAGANGYTF. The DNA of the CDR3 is TGTGCCAGCAGTCAAGAAATTGTGGCAGGGGCTAATGGCTACACCTTC.